These 2 T cell receptor beta chains were all obtained from the same sample, sequenced in a study of response to subunit inactivated influenza vaccine. TCRdb redid the calling of the RT-PCR reads with MiXCR, one entry per CDR3 protein. The data contain under 800,000 distinct CDR3 sequences, around 14% of them seen just once; the ten biggest clones take up around 7%. The sequenced sample was PBMCs from blood, obtained 14 to 15 days before vaccination. The source is a man aged 50 or older who received an inactivated influenza vaccine.

The chain is built from TRBV28 and TRBJ1-5, with 9 bases matching TRBD1. V gave up 4 bases and J gave up 1 base; unmatched junction bases: 5. The CDR3 loop spans 16 amino acids. Looked up from germline, CDR1 is MDHEN and CDR2 is SYDVKM. The CDR3 DNA reads TGTGCCAGCAGTTCGGGACAGGGCACCAGCAATCAGCCCCAGCATTTT. Translated, it gives CASSSGQGTSNQPQHF. Based on the CDR3 plus reference TRBV28 and TRBJ1-5, the full variable domain is DVKVTQSSRYLVKRTGEKVFLECVQDMDHENMFWYRQDPGLGLRLIYFSYDVKMKEKGDIPEGYSVSREKKERFSLILESASTNQTSMYLCASSSGQGTSNQPQHFGDGTRLSIL.

The rearrangement uses TRBV7-9 and TRBJ1-1; TRBD1 aligns across 7 bases. Trimming at V came to 8 bases and at J to 3 bases, leaving 6 bases not matched to a gene. Germline V gene lookup returns CDR1 SEHNR and CDR2 FQNEAQ (reference sequence). The CDR3 covers 13 residues. Written as DNA, the CDR3 is TGTGCCAGCGAGGGGGCGCTGGACACTGAAGCTTTCTTT. As protein: CASEGALDTEAFF.